The 8 T cell receptor beta chains in this list originate from one sample, sequenced in a study of T cell changes during pregnancy in multiple sclerosis. Here immunoSEQ multiplex PCR was the method, and the copy in TCRdb shows in-frame clones only, minus some. The table lists tens of thousands of clones, about 91% of them singletons, with more than 1.5% in the top ten. The material sequenced was peripheral blood, taken in the first trimester of pregnancy. These receptors were collected from a female donor in good health, enrolled as a control in a pregnancy study.

This chain links TRBV19 with TRBJ1-5, with D uncertain. This CDR3 has 12 amino acids. In germline, CDR1 is LNHDA, CDR2 SQIVND (reference sequence). Trimming took off 4 bases at V and 5 bases at J, with 6 bases between the two ends. CDR3 sequence: CASSRLDQPQHF. CDR3 DNA: TGTGCCAGTAGTAGGCTCGATCAGCCCCAGCATTTT.

CDR3 region: CASSQDSSQGISPLHF. The CDR3 DNA reads TGCGCCAGCAGCCAAGATTCGAGCCAGGGAATTTCACCCCTCCACTTT. The chain employs TRBV4-1 and TRBJ1-6; a possible D gene is TRBD1 (5 bases). The CDR3 covers 16 residues. The V and J ends lost 0 bases and 9 bases respectively, with 15 bases between them. The germline V gene has CDR1 MGHRA and CDR2 YSYEKL.

The gene calls are TRBV11-3 and TRBJ1-4; no reliable D call. The CDR3 covers 12 residues. Germline-derived CDR1 and CDR2 are SGHNT and YENEEA. V lost 8 bases and J lost 6, with 10 bases in between. The CDR3 here is CASSPVDEKLFF. Written as DNA, the CDR3 is TGTGCCAGCTCCCCTGTAGATGAAAAACTGTTTTTT.

The chain uses TRBV5-1 and TRBJ1-4, with 7 bases identical to TRBD1. The CDR3 runs to 16 residues. The junction had 10 bases not matched to a gene; V was cut back by 1 base and J by 7 bases. CDR1 is SGHRS, CDR2 YFSETQ, per germline. Written as DNA, the CDR3 is TGCGCCAGCAGCTTGCTCGGGACAGCTGGAAGTGAAAAACTGTTTTTT. This codes for CASSLLGTAGSEKLFF.

The V and J genes are TRBV4-1 and TRBJ1-1; D not certain. The germline CDR1 and CDR2 sequences are MGHRA and YSYEKL. This CDR3 region has 16 residues. Trimming took 3 bases from V and 0 from J, leaving 14 bases between them. The CDR3: CASSQSLVVVNTEAFF. The CDR3 DNA follows: TGCGCCAGCAGCCAGAGCCTAGTTGTGGTGAACACTGAAGCTTTCTTT.

This clone appeared a single time. The genes are TRBV7-2 and TRBJ1-2, with D uncertain. The CDR3 runs to 15 residues. Germline CDR1 reads SGHTA; CDR2 reads FQGNSA. The germline V and J ends were trimmed by 1 base and 4 bases, with 13 bases remaining between them. CDR3 sequence (DNA): TGTGCCAGCAGCTTAGGACCCCAGGCTTCCTATGGCTACACCTTC. Protein product: CASSLGPQASYGYTF.

The CDR3 nucleotides are TGTGCCAGTCAGGGGGGTTCTGAAGCTTTCTTT. It encodes CASQGGSEAFF. This chain uses TRBV28 with TRBJ1-1, with 7 nucleotides matching TRBD1. V gave up 9 bases and J gave up 6 bases; unmatched junction bases: 4. Germline CDR1 reads MDHEN; CDR2 reads SYDVKM. The length of the CDR3 is 11 residues.

The chain combines TRBV4-3 with TRBJ2-7, with 10 bases aligning to TRBD2. The V segment lost 1 base and the J segment 1 base; nucleotides outside the gene matches: 7. Germline values: CDR1 LGHNA, CDR2 YSLEER. This CDR3 contains 17 residues. The CDR3 DNA reads as TGCGCCAGCAGCCAAGCCCTAGCGGGGGCCTATTCCTACGAGCAGTACTTC. The encoded protein is CASSQALAGAYSYEQYF.